The 14 T cell receptor beta chains in this list originate from one sample, sequenced in a study of blood T cell repertoires in COVID-19. The table came from immunoSEQ multiplex PCR; TCRdb's copy has only in-frame clones and leaves some out. The sample yields around 500,000 clones, more than 75% seen once. The sample comprised PBMCs or T cells enriched from blood (not recorded which). These TCRs come from a middle-aged woman who had recovered from COVID-19.

The V and J genes are TRBV5-4 and TRBJ1-2; 9 bases agree with TRBD1. The trim removed 8 bases at V and 5 bases at J, leaving 10 bases unmatched. The length of the CDR3 is 14 residues. Germline CDR1 SGHNT, CDR2 YYREEE (reference sequence). The DNA of the CDR3 is TGTGCCAGTATAGCCGGGACAGGGAATTATGGCTACACCTTC. Its translation: CASIAGTGNYGYTF. The complete variable domain, with remaining parts taken from reference TRBV5-4 and TRBJ1-2, reads ETGVTQSPTHLIKTRGQQVTLRCSSQSGHNTVSWYQQALGQGPQFIFQYYREEENGRGNFPPRFSGLQFPNYSSELNVNALELDDSALYLCASIAGTGNYGYTFGSGTRLTVV.

This chain joins TRBV19 and TRBJ2-5, with D tentatively TRBD2 (5 bases). Germline lookup yields CDR1 LNHDA and CDR2 SQIVND (reference sequence). Trimming took 4 bases from V and 2 from J, leaving 14 bases between them. CDR3 length: 15 amino acids. In nucleotides, the CDR3 is TGTGCCAGTAGTACCGGGAACCAGAGACAAGAGACCCAGTACTTC. Translation: CASSTGNQRQETQYF.

This clone appeared a few times. The chain couples TRBV18 to TRBJ1-5; no clear D. Germline CDR1 reads KGHSH; CDR2 reads LQKENI. V was pared by 6 bases and J by 6 bases, with 9 bases between. The CDR3 length is 12 residues. CDR3 loop: CASSHGRQPQHF. For the CDR3, the DNA is TGTGCCAGCTCCCACGGTCGTCAGCCCCAGCATTTT. The entire variable domain, with the rest obtained from reference TRBV18 and TRBJ1-5, is as follows: NAGVMQNPRHLVRRRGQEARLRCSPMKGHSHVYWYRQLPEEGLKFMVYLQKENIIDESGMPKERFSAEFPKEGPSILRIQQVVRGDSAAYFCASSHGRQPQHFGDGTRLSIL.

CDR3 sequence reads: CASSLALVVTGELFF. The CDR3 DNA follows: TGTGCCAGCAGCTTAGCCCTAGTGGTGACCGGGGAGCTGTTTTTT. This chain joins TRBV7-2 and TRBJ2-2; D remains unclear. Germline lookup yields CDR1 SGHTA and CDR2 FQGNSA. The CDR3 consists of 15 residues. Trimming removed 0 bases at V and 5 bases at J, with 10 bases between.

This clone was seen just once. The V and J genes are TRBV9 and TRBJ2-1, with unresolved D. CDR1 and CDR2 from the germline V gene are SGDLS and YYNGEE. The CDR3 spans 13 residues. The ends were cut back, 4 bases at V and 8 bases at J, with 13 bases in the middle. The CDR3 sequence: CASSFSVRDEQFF. CDR3 DNA: TGTGCCAGCAGCTTCTCTGTCCGGGATGAGCAGTTCTTC.

This clone was detected only once. This sequence joins TRBV18 and TRBJ2-1; the match to TRBD2 covers 12 bases. V shed 0 bases and J 9 bases; nucleotides not matched to a gene: 6. CDR3 length equals 16 residues. Germline CDR1 and CDR2: KGHSH and LQKENI. CDR3 sequence: CASSPPSLAGGGEQFF. CDR3 DNA sequence: TGTGCCAGCTCACCACCCTCCCTAGCGGGAGGGGGTGAGCAGTTCTTC.

The CDR3 spells CASSMGGDTIYF. In DNA form, the CDR3 reads TGTGCCAGCAGCATGGGAGGAGACACCATATATTTT. The chain links TRBV7-9 to TRBJ1-3; no clear D gene. Trimming shortened V by 5 bases and J by 8 bases, and 10 bases separated the two germline ends. The CDR3 has 12 residues. The V gene's germline CDR1 is SEHNR and CDR2 FQNEAQ (reference sequence).

J is TRBJ2-3 and V is TRBV2, with D perhaps TRBD2 (5 bases). V dropped 6 bases and J dropped 4 bases, with 17 bases sitting between them. This CDR3 is 15 amino acids long. Germline lookup yields CDR1 SNHLY and CDR2 FYNNEI. CDR3 sequence (DNA): TGTGCCAGCAGCGCTACTAGTGGTTCCCCAGATACGCAGTATTTT. Its translation: CASSATSGSPDTQYF.

The chain links TRBV29-1 to TRBJ1-1; D is unclear. Looked up from germline, CDR1 is SQVTM and CDR2 is ANQGSEA. The CDR3 is 12 amino acids. Trimming stripped 2 bases from V and 3 bases from J, with 7 bases between. CDR3 sequence: CSVESADTEAFF. CDR3 nucleotides: TGCAGCGTTGAATCGGCGGACACTGAAGCTTTCTTT.

The chain links TRBV7-2 to TRBJ1-1; D might be TRBD1 (5 bases). Germline CDR1 is SGHTA and CDR2 is FQGNSA. V dropped 4 bases and J dropped 3 bases, with 12 bases sitting between them. CDR3 length: 14 amino acids. CDR3 sequence (DNA): TGTGCCAGCAGCTCCGGGACTCCAGACACTGAAGCTTTCTTT. Protein: CASSSGTPDTEAFF. Full variable domain (remainder filled in from reference TRBV7-2 and TRBJ1-1): GAGVSQSPSNKVTEKGKDVELRCDPISGHTALYWYRQSLGQGLEFLIYFQGNSAPDKSGLPSDRFSAERTGGSVSTLTIQRTQQEDSAVYLCASSSGTPDTEAFFGQGTRLTVV.

The rearrangement joins TRBV12-5 to TRBJ2-1; 15 nucleotides line up with TRBD2. Unmatched junction bases numbered 3, after V lost 4 bases and J lost 8 bases. Germline values: CDR1 LGHNT, CDR2 FRNRAP. This CDR3 has 15 residues. CDR3: CASGSRTSGRDEQFF. CDR3 nucleotide sequence: TGTGCTAGTGGTTCACGGACTAGCGGGAGGGATGAGCAGTTCTTC.

This chain links TRBV6-2 or TRBV6-3 with TRBJ2-1; 16 positions match TRBD2. V trimming: 5 bases; J trimming: 0 bases; junction bases outside the gene matches: 10. CDR3 length: 20 residues. From germline, CDR1 is MNHEY and CDR2 SVGEGT. This CDR3 reads CASSAGTSGRAPFSYNEQFF. In DNA form, the CDR3 reads TGTGCCAGCAGTGCGGGGACTAGCGGGAGGGCCCCTTTCTCCTACAATGAGCAGTTCTTC.

This clone was seen only once. The chain combines TRBV21-1 with TRBJ2-1; the table assigns TRBD1, which was not confirmed against the DNA. TRBV21-1 has pseudogene status. The CDR3 covers 13 residues. CDR3: CASSKAFSNEQFF. The CDR3 coding sequence is TGTGCCAGCAGCAAAGCGTTTTCAAATGAGCAGTTCTTC.

The chain joins TRBV24-1 to TRBJ1-3; D not resolved. In germline, CDR1 is KGHDR, CDR2 SFDVKD. Trimming shortened V by 5 bases and J by 0 bases, and 7 bases separated the two germline ends. The CDR3 is 14 residues long. This chain's CDR3 is CATSAGDSGNTIYF. The CDR3 bases are TGTGCCACCAGTGCCGGGGACTCTGGAAACACCATATATTTT.